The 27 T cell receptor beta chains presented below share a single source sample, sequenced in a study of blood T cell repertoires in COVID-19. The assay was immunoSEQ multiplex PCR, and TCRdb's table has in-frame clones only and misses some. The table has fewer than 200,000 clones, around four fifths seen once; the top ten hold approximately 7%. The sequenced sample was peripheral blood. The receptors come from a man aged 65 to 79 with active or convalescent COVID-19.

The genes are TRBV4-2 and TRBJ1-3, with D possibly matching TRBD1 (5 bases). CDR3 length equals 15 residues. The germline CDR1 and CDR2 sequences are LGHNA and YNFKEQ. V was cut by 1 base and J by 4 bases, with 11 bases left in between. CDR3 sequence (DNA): TGTGCCAGCAGCCAAGGACAGCAAGGGGGAAACACCATATATTTT. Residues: CASSQGQQGGNTIYF.

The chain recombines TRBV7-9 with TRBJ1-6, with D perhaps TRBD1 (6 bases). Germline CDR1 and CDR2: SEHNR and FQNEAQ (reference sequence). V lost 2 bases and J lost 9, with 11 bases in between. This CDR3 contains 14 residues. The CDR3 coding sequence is TGTGCCAGCAGCTTACAGGGGAGCGGTTCACCCCTCCACTTT. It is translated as CASSLQGSGSPLHF.

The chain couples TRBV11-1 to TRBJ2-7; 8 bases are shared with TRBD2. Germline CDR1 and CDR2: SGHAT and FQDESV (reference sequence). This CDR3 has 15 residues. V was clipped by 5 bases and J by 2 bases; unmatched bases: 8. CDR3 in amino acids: CASSLWTSLAYEQYF. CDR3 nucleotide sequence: TGTGCCAGCAGCCTTTGGACTAGCCTCGCCTACGAGCAGTACTTC.

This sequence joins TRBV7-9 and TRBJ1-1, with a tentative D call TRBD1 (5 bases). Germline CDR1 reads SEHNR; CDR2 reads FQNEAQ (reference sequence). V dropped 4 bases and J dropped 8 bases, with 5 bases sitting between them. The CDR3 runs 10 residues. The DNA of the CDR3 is TGTGCCAGCAGCTCAGGGGAAGCTTTCTTT. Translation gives CASSSGEAFF.

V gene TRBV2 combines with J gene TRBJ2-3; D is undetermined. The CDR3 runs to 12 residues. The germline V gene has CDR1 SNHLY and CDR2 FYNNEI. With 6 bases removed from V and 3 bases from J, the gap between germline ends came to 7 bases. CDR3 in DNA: TGTGCCAGCAGCCTAAATACAGATACGCAGTATTTT. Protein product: CASSLNTDTQYF.

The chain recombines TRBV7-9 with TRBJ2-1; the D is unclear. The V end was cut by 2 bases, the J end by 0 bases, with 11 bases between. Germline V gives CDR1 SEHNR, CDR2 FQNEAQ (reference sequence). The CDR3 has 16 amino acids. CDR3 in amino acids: CASSLTFLSSYNEQFF. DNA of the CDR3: TGTGCCAGCAGCTTAACGTTCTTGAGCTCCTACAATGAGCAGTTCTTC. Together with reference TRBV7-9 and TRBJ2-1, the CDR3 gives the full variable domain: DTGVSQNPRHKITKRGQNVTFRCDPISEHNRLYWYRQTLGQGPEFLTYFQNEAQLEKSRLLSDRFSAERPKGSFSTLEIQRTEQGDSAMYLCASSLTFLSSYNEQFFGPGTRLTVL.

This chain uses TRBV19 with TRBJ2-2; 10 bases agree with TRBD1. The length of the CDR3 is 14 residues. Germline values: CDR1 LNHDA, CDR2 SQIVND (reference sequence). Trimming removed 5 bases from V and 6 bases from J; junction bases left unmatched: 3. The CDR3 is CASSRQGAAGELFF. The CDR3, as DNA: TGTGCCAGTAGTCGACAGGGGGCGGCCGGGGAGCTGTTTTTT.

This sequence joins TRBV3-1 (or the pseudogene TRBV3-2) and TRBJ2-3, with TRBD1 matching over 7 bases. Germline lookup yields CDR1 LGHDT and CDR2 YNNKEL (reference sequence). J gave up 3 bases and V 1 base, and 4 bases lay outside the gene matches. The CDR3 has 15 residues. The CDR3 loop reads CASSQVQGETDTQYF. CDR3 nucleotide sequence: TGTGCCAGCAGCCAAGTGCAGGGGGAGACAGATACGCAGTATTTT.

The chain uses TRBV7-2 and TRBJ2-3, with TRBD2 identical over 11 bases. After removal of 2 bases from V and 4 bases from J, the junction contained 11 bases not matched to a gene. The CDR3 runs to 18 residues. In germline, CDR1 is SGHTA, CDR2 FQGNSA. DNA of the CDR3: TGTGCCAGCAGCTTAATAGCGGGGGGGCCGGCGTCGGCAGATACGCAGTATTTT. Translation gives CASSLIAGGPASADTQYF.

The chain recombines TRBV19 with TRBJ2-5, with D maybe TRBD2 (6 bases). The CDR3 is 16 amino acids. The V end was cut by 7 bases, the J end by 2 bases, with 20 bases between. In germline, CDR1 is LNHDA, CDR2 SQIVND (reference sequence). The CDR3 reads CASNARTAGKQETQYF. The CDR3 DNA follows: TGTGCCAGTAACGCCCGCACCGCGGGGAAACAAGAGACCCAGTACTTC.

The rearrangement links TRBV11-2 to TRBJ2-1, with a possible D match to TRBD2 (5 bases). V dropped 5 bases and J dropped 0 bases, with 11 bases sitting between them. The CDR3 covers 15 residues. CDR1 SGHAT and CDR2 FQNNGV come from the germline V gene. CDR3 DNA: TGTGCCAGCAGCCCAGCCAGCGGCTCCTACAATGAGCAGTTCTTC. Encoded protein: CASSPASGSYNEQFF. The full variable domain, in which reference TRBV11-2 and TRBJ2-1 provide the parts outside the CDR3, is EAGVAQSPRYKIIEKRQSVAFWCNPISGHATLYWYQQILGQGPKLLIQFQNNGVVDDSQLPKDRFSAERLKGVDSTLKIQPAKLEDSAVYLCASSPASGSYNEQFFGPGTRLTVL.

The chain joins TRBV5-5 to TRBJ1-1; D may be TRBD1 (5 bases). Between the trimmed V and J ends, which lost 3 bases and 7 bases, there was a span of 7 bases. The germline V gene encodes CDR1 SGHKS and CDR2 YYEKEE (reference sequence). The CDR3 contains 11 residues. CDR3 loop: CASSSTVEAFF. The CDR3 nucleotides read TGTGCCAGCAGCTCGACAGTTGAAGCTTTCTTT.

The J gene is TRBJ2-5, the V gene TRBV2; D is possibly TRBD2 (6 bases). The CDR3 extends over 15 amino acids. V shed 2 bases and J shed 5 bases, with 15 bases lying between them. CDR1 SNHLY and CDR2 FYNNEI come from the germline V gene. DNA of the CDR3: TGTGCCAGCAGTGAATTCGGCGGGGCAGGGGAGACCCAGTACTTC. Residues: CASSEFGGAGETQYF.

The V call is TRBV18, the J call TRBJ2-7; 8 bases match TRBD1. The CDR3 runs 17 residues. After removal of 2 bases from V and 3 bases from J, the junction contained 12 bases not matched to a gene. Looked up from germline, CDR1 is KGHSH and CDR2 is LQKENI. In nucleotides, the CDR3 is TGTGCCAGCTCACCATCCGGACAGGGCGCACTATACTACGAGCAGTACTTC. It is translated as CASSPSGQGALYYEQYF.

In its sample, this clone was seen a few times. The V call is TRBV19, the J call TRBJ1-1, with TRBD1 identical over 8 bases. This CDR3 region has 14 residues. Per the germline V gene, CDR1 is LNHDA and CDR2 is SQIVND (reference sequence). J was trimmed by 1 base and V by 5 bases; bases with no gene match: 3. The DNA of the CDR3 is TGTGCCAGTAGTGGACAGGGAACGAACACTGAAGCTTTCTTT. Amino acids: CASSGQGTNTEAFF.

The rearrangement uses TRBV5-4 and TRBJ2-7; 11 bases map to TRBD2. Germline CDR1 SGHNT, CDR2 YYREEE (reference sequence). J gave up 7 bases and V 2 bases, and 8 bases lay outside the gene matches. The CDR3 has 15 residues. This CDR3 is CASSLQLAGAGEQYF. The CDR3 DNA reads TGTGCCAGCAGCTTACAACTAGCGGGAGCGGGTGAGCAGTACTTC.

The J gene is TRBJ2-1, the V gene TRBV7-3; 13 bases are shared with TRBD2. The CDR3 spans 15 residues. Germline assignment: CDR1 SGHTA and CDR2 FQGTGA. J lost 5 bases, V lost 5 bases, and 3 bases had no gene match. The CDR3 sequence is CASSMGLAGNNEQFF. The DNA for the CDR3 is TGTGCCAGCAGCATGGGACTAGCGGGAAACAATGAGCAGTTCTTC. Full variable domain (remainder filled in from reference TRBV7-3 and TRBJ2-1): GAGVSQTPSNKVTEKGKYVELRCDPISGHTALYWYRQSLGQGPEFLIYFQGTGAADDSGLPNDRFFAVRPEGSVSTLKIQRTERGDSAVYLCASSMGLAGNNEQFFGPGTRLTVL.

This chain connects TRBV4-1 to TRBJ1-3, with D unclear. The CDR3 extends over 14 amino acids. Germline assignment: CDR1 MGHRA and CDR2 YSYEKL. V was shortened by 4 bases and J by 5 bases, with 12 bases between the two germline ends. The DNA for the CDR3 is TGCGCCAGCAGCCCTCCGTCACAGAGAAACACCATATATTTT. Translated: CASSPPSQRNTIYF.

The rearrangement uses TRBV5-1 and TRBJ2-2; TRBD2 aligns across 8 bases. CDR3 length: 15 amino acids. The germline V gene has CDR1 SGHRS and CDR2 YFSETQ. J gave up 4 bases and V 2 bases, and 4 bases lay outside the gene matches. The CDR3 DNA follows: TGCGCCAGCAGCTTCCCGGGGGGGAGCACCGGGGAGCTGTTTTTT. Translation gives CASSFPGGSTGELFF.

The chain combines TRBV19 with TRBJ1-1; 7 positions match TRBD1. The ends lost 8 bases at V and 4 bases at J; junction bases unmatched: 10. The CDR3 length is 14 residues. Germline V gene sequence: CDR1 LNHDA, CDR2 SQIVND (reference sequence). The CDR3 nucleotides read TGTGCCAGTGCAAAGGGACAGTACGGCACTGAAGCTTTCTTT. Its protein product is CASAKGQYGTEAFF. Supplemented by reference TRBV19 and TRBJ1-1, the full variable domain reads DGGITQSPKYLFRKEGQNVTLSCEQNLNHDAMYWYRQDPGQGLRLIYYSQIVNDFQKGDIAEGYSVSREKKESFPLTVTSAQKNPTAFYLCASAKGQYGTEAFFGQGTRLTVV.

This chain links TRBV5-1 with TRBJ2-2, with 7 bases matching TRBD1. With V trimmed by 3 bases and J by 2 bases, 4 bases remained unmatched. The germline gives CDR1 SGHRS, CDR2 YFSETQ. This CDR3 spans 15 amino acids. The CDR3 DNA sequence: TGCGCCAGCAGCTACAGGGGTTTCAACACCGGGGAGCTGTTTTTT. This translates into CASSYRGFNTGELFF. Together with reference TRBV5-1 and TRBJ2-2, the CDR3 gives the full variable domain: KAGVTQTPRYLIKTRGQQVTLSCSPISGHRSVSWYQQTPGQGLQFLFEYFSETQRNKGNFPGRFSGRQFSNSRSEMNVSTLELGDSALYLCASSYRGFNTGELFFGEGSRLTVL.

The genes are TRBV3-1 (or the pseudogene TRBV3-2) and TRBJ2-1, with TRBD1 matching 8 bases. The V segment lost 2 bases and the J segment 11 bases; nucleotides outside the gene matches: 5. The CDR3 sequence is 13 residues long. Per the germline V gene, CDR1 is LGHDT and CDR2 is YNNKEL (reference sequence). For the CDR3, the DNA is TGTGCCAGCAGCCAAACTCGGACAGGGAAGCAGTTCTTC. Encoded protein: CASSQTRTGKQFF.

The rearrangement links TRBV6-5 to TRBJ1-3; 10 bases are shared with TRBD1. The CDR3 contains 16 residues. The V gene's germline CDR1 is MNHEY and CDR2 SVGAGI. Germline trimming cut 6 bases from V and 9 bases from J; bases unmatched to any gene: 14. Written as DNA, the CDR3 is TGTGCCAGCAGCTACCGACAGACAGGGGGCCTCAGCACCATATATTTT. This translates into CASSYRQTGGLSTIYF.

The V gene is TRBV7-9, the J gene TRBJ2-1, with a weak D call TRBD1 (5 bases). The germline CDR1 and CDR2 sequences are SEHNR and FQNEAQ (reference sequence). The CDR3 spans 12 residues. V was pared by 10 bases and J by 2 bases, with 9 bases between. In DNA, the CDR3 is TGTGCCACAGACAGAGCCTACAATGAGCAGTTCTTC. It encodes CATDRAYNEQFF.

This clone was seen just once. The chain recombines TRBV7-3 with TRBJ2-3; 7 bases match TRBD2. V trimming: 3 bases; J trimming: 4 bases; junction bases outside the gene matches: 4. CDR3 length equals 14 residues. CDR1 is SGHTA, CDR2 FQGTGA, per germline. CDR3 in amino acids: CASSLAGVADTQYF. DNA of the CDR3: TGTGCCAGCAGCTTGGCGGGAGTGGCAGATACGCAGTATTTT.

The CDR3 nucleotides read TGTGCCAGCAGCCAAGATGGGGGCAGGTACTCTGGGGCCAACGTCCTGACTTTC. It codes for CASSQDGGRYSGANVLTF. The V call is TRBV4-2, the J call TRBJ2-6, with D perhaps matching TRBD1 (6 bases). V was cut by 0 bases and J by 0 bases, with 12 bases left in between. This CDR3 spans 18 amino acids. Germline V CDR1 and CDR2: LGHNA, YNFKEQ.

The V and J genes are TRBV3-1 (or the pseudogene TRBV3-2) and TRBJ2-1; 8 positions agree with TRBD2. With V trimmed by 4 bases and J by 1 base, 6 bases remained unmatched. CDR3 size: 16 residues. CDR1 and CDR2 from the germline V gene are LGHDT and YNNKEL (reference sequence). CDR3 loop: CASSPAGGASYNEQFF. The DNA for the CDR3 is TGTGCCAGCAGCCCCGCCGGGGGGGCTTCCTACAATGAGCAGTTCTTC.